This T cell receptor (beta chain) is drawn from a study of T cell repertoires in cytomegalovirus infection. Study overall: Public signatures in TCR beta pointed to CMV infection and matching HLA type.

This clonotype was observed many times. Deletions cut 1 base from V and 3 bases from J, with 13 bases between. This CDR3 spans 15 amino acids. Germline V gene lookup returns CDR1 MDHEN and CDR2 SYDVKM. Each CDR3 protein gets one entry after TCRdb re-called the reads with MiXCR. The sample contains about 260,000 distinct CDR3 sequences, roughly 10% of which appear only once. The rearrangement joins TRBV28 to TRBJ2-7; the D is unclear. The TCR originated in a human donor in good health (CMV status not recorded). Some clones in this sample may be carry-over from other donors' samples. Specimen: PBMCs. The CDR3 sequence is CASSLLLRRNYEQYF. The CDR3 DNA sequence: TGTGCCAGCAGTTTATTACTGAGACGGAACTACGAGCAGTACTTC.